Below, 30 T cell receptor beta chains from the same sample are listed, as sequenced in a study of T cells in Graves' hyperthyroidism and ophthalmopathy. Amplification yielded TCR beta CDR3 regions, with RNA transcripts as the source. Initially, a first-round RT-PCR of the TCR CDR3 employed the HTBI primer set. One entry per CDR3 protein results from TCRdb running MiXCR on the multiplex PCR reads. The sample comprises a few hundred thousand distinct CDR3 sequences, about 15% of which are singletons, and approximately 32% rests with the top ten. Sequenced input: blood. These receptors were obtained from a woman in her 30s with Graves' hyperthyroidism.

This clonotype has at least ten counts. The chain combines TRBV18 with TRBJ1-4, with 8 positions matching TRBD1. V gave up 4 bases and J gave up 8 bases; unmatched junction bases: 6. The CDR3 totals 14 residues. Germline CDR1 KGHSH, CDR2 LQKENI. The CDR3 loop is CASSRTGNGEKLFF. The CDR3 DNA reads TGTGCCAGCTCACGGACAGGGAACGGAGAAAAACTGTTTTTT.

The chain joins TRBV4-1 to TRBJ2-1; D remains ambiguous. The ends were cut back, 4 bases at V and 3 bases at J, with 7 bases in the middle. The CDR3 has 13 amino acids. From germline, CDR1 is MGHRA and CDR2 YSYEKL. CDR3 coding DNA: TGCGCCAGCAGCCTTTATGTCTACAATGAGCAGTTCTTC. It is translated as CASSLYVYNEQFF.

This clonotype occurred many times. The CDR3: CASSQDWGLAGGSYEQFF. The CDR3, as DNA: TGTGCCAGCAGCCAAGATTGGGGATTAGCGGGAGGGTCCTATGAGCAGTTCTTC. This chain links TRBV3-1 with TRBJ2-1; TRBD2 matches at 11 bases. With V trimmed by 0 bases and J by 8 bases, 12 bases remained unmatched. The V gene's germline CDR1 is LGHDT and CDR2 YNNKEL (reference sequence). The CDR3 spans 18 residues.

Comment on this clonotype: A read error may account for a junction end that differs from germline. V gene TRBV5-1 combines with J gene TRBJ1-5; D gene unclear. Germline CDR1 reads SGHRS; CDR2 reads YFSETQ. The length of the CDR3 is 15 residues. CDR3 amino acids: CTSSFNGRGNQPQHF. The CDR3 nucleotides are TGCACCAGCAGCTTTAATGGTCGAGGAAATCAGCCCCAGCATTTT.

This sequence joins TRBV30 and TRBJ1-3; no clear D. Germline CDR1 GTSNPN, CDR2 SVGIG (reference sequence). The CDR3 sequence is 14 residues long. V lost 0 bases and J 2 bases, leaving 8 bases between the germline ends. The CDR3 is CAWSVDVPGNTIYF. As DNA, the CDR3 is TGTGCCTGGAGTGTAGACGTCCCTGGAAACACCATATATTTT.

There are a few counts of this clonotype. The chain employs TRBV4-1 and TRBJ2-1; 10 nucleotides agree with TRBD2. Germline CDR1 reads MGHRA; CDR2 reads YSYEKL. This CDR3 is 15 amino acids long. Trimming cost V 4 bases and J 5 bases; bases outside gene matches: 5. CDR3 loop: CASSPQGLANNEQFF. The CDR3 region has the DNA TGCGCCAGCAGCCCCCAGGGACTAGCGAACAATGAGCAGTTCTTC.

This clonotype was seen at least ten times. The rearrangement uses TRBV27 and TRBJ2-7; TRBD1 matches at 9 bases. The junction had 6 bases not matched to a gene; V was cut back by 5 bases and J by 4 bases. Germline CDR1 is MNHEY and CDR2 is SMNVEV (reference sequence). The CDR3 is 14 residues long. The CDR3 nucleotides read TGTGCCAGCAGTCCCGACAGGGGGAGGTACGAGCAGTACTTC. Amino acids: CASSPDRGRYEQYF.

A word on this clonotype: The junction does not match germline at one end; this may be a read error. The chain links TRBV15 to TRBJ2-7; 9 positions match TRBD1. The CDR3 is 13 residues long. Looked up from germline, CDR1 is LNHNV and CDR2 is YYDKDF (reference sequence). CDR3 sequence reads: CATSRDRGYGQYF. The CDR3 bases are TGTGCCACCAGCAGGGACAGGGGATACGGGCAGTACTTC.

This clonotype was seen a few times. V usage is TRBV24-1 and J usage is TRBJ2-1; D ambiguous. V was clipped by 7 bases and J by 0 bases, with 15 bases between them. Looked up from germline, CDR1 is KGHDR and CDR2 is SFDVKD. This CDR3 region has 16 residues. The CDR3 DNA is TGTGCCACCAGCCGTATCGGAGCAGGCTCCTACAATGAGCAGTTCTTC. Amino acid sequence: CATSRIGAGSYNEQFF.

This clonotype was counted between two and nine times. This chain connects TRBV6-4 to TRBJ2-7; D is perhaps TRBD2 (6 bases). Germline lookup yields CDR1 MRHNA and CDR2 SNTAGT. The CDR3 sequence is 13 residues long. Trimming pared 4 bases from V and 6 bases from J, leaving 13 bases between. The chain's CDR3 is CASSGRAGGEQYF. The CDR3 nucleotides are TGTGCCAGCAGTGGCCGGGCCGGGGGCGAGCAGTACTTC.

This clonotype appeared many times. The junction differs from germline at one of its ends, possibly a read error. The chain carries TRBV12-3 or TRBV12-4 and TRBJ2-5, with TRBD1 matching 8 bases. The CDR3 length is 14 residues. The CDR3 coding sequence is TGTGCCAGCAGTTTGGACAGGGCCGAAGATACCCAGTACTTC. Translated, it gives CASSLDRAEDTQYF.

This clonotype was counted ten times or more. This chain links TRBV28 with TRBJ2-7, with 13 bases that match TRBD2. Germline-derived CDR1 and CDR2 are MDHEN and SYDVKM. J gave up 7 bases and V 6 bases, and 6 bases lay outside the gene matches. This CDR3 has 14 amino acids. The CDR3 region has the DNA TGTGCCAGCAGGACGTCGACTAGCGGGAGGGAGCAGTACTTC. It specifies CASRTSTSGREQYF.

This clonotype was seen at least ten times. The chain has TRBV12-3 or TRBV12-4 and TRBJ1-1; 8 bases are shared with TRBD1. The CDR3 covers 14 residues. V shed 6 bases and J 5 bases; nucleotides not matched to a gene: 8. CDR3: CASRPHRGKTEAFF. CDR3 nucleotide sequence: TGTGCCAGCAGACCTCACAGGGGGAAAACTGAAGCTTTCTTT.

Ten or more counts support this clonotype. This chain uses TRBV24-1 with TRBJ2-1, with D possibly TRBD2 on 6 matching bases. Germline V gives CDR1 KGHDR, CDR2 SFDVKD. Trimming pared 3 bases from V and 7 bases from J, leaving 27 bases between. CDR3 length: 19 amino acids. The DNA for the CDR3 is TGTGCCACCAGTGATACATCCCGGGGGTCTTCCGGAAGTACGAATGAGCAGTTCTTC. This sequence encodes CATSDTSRGSSGSTNEQFF.

This clonotype has a count of ten or more. The V and J genes are TRBV7-2 and TRBJ2-1; no clear D. The CDR3 is 14 residues long. Germline values: CDR1 SGHTA, CDR2 FQGNSA. Trimming removed 5 bases from V and 6 bases from J, with 14 bases in between. CDR3 region: CASSPFSAANEQFF. The CDR3 region has the DNA TGTGCCAGCAGCCCATTCTCCGCCGCCAATGAGCAGTTCTTC.

The chain uses TRBV6-1 and TRBJ2-2, with 10 nucleotides matching TRBD1. Germline loops: CDR1 MNHNS, CDR2 SASEGT. The CDR3 is 13 amino acids. The CDR3 coding sequence is TGTGTTGGGACAGGGGCGGGCACCGGGGAGCTGTTTTTT. The encoded protein is CVGTGAGTGELFF.

There are many counts of this clonotype. This chain joins TRBV13 and TRBJ2-7, with 12 bases fitting TRBD2. From germline, CDR1 is PRHDT and CDR2 FYEKMQ (reference sequence). The CDR3 sequence is 17 residues long. Trimming removed 4 bases from V and 0 bases from J; junction bases left unmatched: 7. The CDR3 DNA reads TGTGCCAGCAGCTCGCTAAAGACTAGCGGGGGCTCCTACGAGCAGTACTTC. This gives the protein CASSSLKTSGGSYEQYF.

The chain combines TRBV27 with TRBJ1-5; no firm D call. Trimming took off 0 bases at V and 4 bases at J, with 4 bases between the two ends. From germline, CDR1 is MNHEY and CDR2 SMNVEV (reference sequence). The CDR3 sequence is 13 residues long. DNA of the CDR3: TGTGCCAGCAGTTTATCCCTAAATCAGCCCCAGCATTTT. It encodes CASSLSLNQPQHF.

Turning to this clonotype: Possible read error: a much larger clone is one base away. Given the absence of the conserved phenylalanine or tryptophan at the CDR3 end, a read error is likely. The rearrangement joins TRBV6-2 or TRBV6-3 to TRBJ1-5, with a weak D call TRBD1 (5 bases). V lost 5 bases and J lost 3, with 14 bases in between. CDR1 and CDR2 from the germline V gene are MNHEY and SVGEGT. This CDR3 has 15 amino acids. The CDR3 nucleotides are TGTGCCAGCAGTCCCCATGGGGGTTACAATCAGCCCCAGCATCTT. Encoded protein: CASSPHGGYNQPQHL.

This clonotype was detected many times. This rearrangement joins TRBV2 to TRBJ2-7; TRBD2 matches at 11 bases. V was clipped by 2 bases and J by 3 bases; unmatched bases: 15. CDR3 length equals 19 residues. Germline values: CDR1 SNHLY, CDR2 FYNNEI. CDR3 nucleotide sequence: TGTGCCAGCAGTGAATTATCGCTTGTGGCTAGCGGGAGGCTCTACGAGCAGTACTTC. This gives the protein CASSELSLVASGRLYEQYF.

This rearrangement joins TRBV20-1 to TRBJ2-2; TRBD2 matches 8 bases. The trim removed 2 bases at V and 6 bases at J, leaving 20 bases unmatched. The CDR3 runs to 19 residues. Germline-derived CDR1 and CDR2 are DFQATT and SNEGSKA (reference sequence). This CDR3 is CSARPPLAGLRQSSGELFF. The CDR3 DNA is TGCAGTGCTAGACCTCCCCTAGCGGGTCTACGCCAGAGTTCCGGGGAGCTGTTTTTT.

This clonotype was seen at least ten times. This chain uses TRBV30 with TRBJ1-1; D call uncertain. The CDR3 is 14 amino acids. Germline V CDR1 and CDR2: GTSNPN, SVGIG (reference sequence). V lost 2 bases and J 0 bases, leaving 10 bases between the germline ends. The DNA of the CDR3 is TGTGCCTGGAGTCCGGGGATCTTGAACACTGAAGCTTTCTTT. As protein: CAWSPGILNTEAFF.

The chain carries TRBV6-6 and TRBJ2-7, with TRBD2 identical over 13 bases. V was pared by 0 bases and J by 2 bases, with 7 bases of the junction left unmatched. This CDR3 has 18 amino acids. In germline, CDR1 is MNHNY, CDR2 SVGAGI (reference sequence). This CDR3 reads CASSYSTSGRIQPYEQYF. The CDR3 nucleotides read TGTGCCAGCAGTTACTCGACTAGCGGGAGGATCCAACCCTACGAGCAGTACTTC.

This clonotype was seen only a few times. The chain joins TRBV5-6 to TRBJ2-1; D gene ambiguous. The CDR3 totals 16 residues. V dropped 5 bases and J dropped 0 bases, with 15 bases sitting between them. CDR1 is SGHDT, CDR2 YYEEEE, per germline. The CDR3 region has the DNA TGTGCCAGCAGTTTAGGGTCCCAGAGCTCCTACAATGAGCAGTTCTTC. Its translation is CASSLGSQSSYNEQFF. The variable domain in full, with the rest retrieved from reference TRBV5-6 and TRBJ2-1, is DAGVTQSPTHLIKTRGQQVTLRCSPKSGHDTVSWYQQALGQGPQFIFQYYEEEERQRGNFPDRFSGHQFPNYSSELNVNALLLGDSALYLCASSLGSQSSYNEQFFGPGTRLTVL.

The genes are TRBV9 and TRBJ1-2, with D unresolved. Germline assignment: CDR1 SGDLS and CDR2 YYNGEE. The V end lost 4 bases, the J end lost 5 bases, and 21 bases lay between the germline ends. The CDR3 has 16 amino acids. DNA for the CDR3: TGTGCCAGCAGCAAGGATAGGGCAGACGTCGGATATGGCTACACCTTC. Translating it yields CASSKDRADVGYGYTF.

This sequence joins TRBV6-1 and TRBJ1-4; D unresolved. The germline gives CDR1 MNHNS, CDR2 SASEGT. This CDR3 contains 15 residues. Trimming shortened V by 9 bases and J by 7 bases, and 21 bases separated the two germline ends. The CDR3 bases are TGTGCCAGAAAATACGAGAACAGAGGAGGTGAAAAACTGTTTTTT. Protein sequence: CARKYENRGGEKLFF.

This clonotype came up many times. The genes are TRBV20-1 and TRBJ2-2; 8 bases are shared with TRBD2. CDR1 and CDR2 from the germline V gene are DFQATT and SNEGSKA (reference sequence). CDR3 length equals 17 residues. V lost 3 bases to trimming and J lost 0 bases; unmatched junction nucleotides: 9. CDR3 region: CSARAHTSGANTGELFF. CDR3 DNA sequence: TGCAGTGCTAGGGCCCATACTAGCGGTGCGAACACCGGGGAGCTGTTTTTT.

This clonotype came up many times. J is TRBJ2-1 and V is TRBV6-2 or TRBV6-3, with D perhaps TRBD2 (6 bases). CDR1 and CDR2 from the germline V gene are MNHEY and SVGEGT. V was clipped by 6 bases and J by 4 bases, with 19 bases between them. The CDR3 length is 16 residues. As DNA, the CDR3 is TGTGCCAGCAGACCCGGAGGGGTTGGACTATACAATGAGCAGTTCTTC. Protein sequence: CASRPGGVGLYNEQFF.

This clonotype was counted many times. The chain couples TRBV12-5 to TRBJ2-3; 14 bases line up with TRBD2. Germline V lookup: CDR1 LGHNT, CDR2 FRNRAP. This CDR3 has 17 residues. Losses at the gene ends were 6 bases for V and 4 bases for J; bases not matched to a gene: 9. The CDR3 DNA is TGTGCTAGTGGCCCGACTAGCGGGAGGGCCCAGCCAGATACGCAGTATTTT. It specifies CASGPTSGRAQPDTQYF.

The chain has TRBV11-2 and TRBJ2-5; 7 bases fit TRBD1. Germline V gene data show CDR1 as SGHAT and CDR2 as FQNNGV. The CDR3 has 16 residues. V dropped 5 bases and J dropped 0; count of bases not matched to a gene: 9. The CDR3 loop is CASSQDTGADQETQYF. In DNA form, the CDR3 reads TGTGCCAGCAGCCAAGATACAGGGGCGGACCAAGAGACCCAGTACTTC.